These T cell receptor beta chains were read from a single sample in a study of low-dose radiotherapy and immunotherapy resistance in tumors. TCRdb ran MiXCR on the reads and lists one entry per CDR3 protein. The table shows tens of thousands of distinct CDR3 sequences, with over 15% occurring only once. The material was PBMCs, obtained before treatment. The receptors stem from a male donor with prostate cancer. CDR3s include the opening cysteine and the closing phenylalanine or tryptophan.

v_gene	j_gene	CDR3aa
TRBV2	TRBJ1-4	CASTARPNLWGHEKLFF
TRBV29-1	TRBJ2-5	CSVDGVYKTQETQYF
TRBV6-2/TRBV6-3	TRBJ2-7	CASRPTSGGFYEQYF
TRBV20-1	TRBJ1-3	CSAPERGDRRGNTIYF
TRBV4-1	TRBJ2-7	CASSQPRTGAPYEQYF
TRBV7-9	TRBJ2-3	CASFLPAGGDTDTQYF
TRBV18	TRBJ1-2	CASSPRTENFNYGYTF
TRBV27	TRBJ1-1	CASSLSRGTEAFF
TRBV3-1	TRBJ1-1	CASSQVTGNTEAFF
TRBV27	TRBJ2-7	CASSLYRTPGRAEQYF
TRBV12-3/TRBV12-4	TRBJ2-3	CASSLQPDTQYF
TRBV12-3/TRBV12-4	TRBJ2-5	CASSKHRDGQETQYF
TRBV5-1	TRBJ2-7	CASSLGPRSHEQYF
TRBV27	TRBJ2-2	CASSLGGLFTGELFF
TRBV7-9	TRBJ1-1	CASSWGNTEAFF
TRBV5-1	TRBJ1-6	CASSLSWGSNSPLHF
TRBV12-3/TRBV12-4	TRBJ2-7	CASSFRGAPYEQYF
TRBV27	TRBJ1-6	CASTPQGSGSPLHF
TRBV6-1	TRBJ2-3	CASSELAGEHTDTQYF
TRBV12-3/TRBV12-4	TRBJ1-6	CASSDDQSYNSPLHF
TRBV6-5	TRBJ2-1	CASRPNPGTEQFF
TRBV19	TRBJ2-5	CASSIRRGSETQYF